The 24 T cell receptor beta chains below all came from one sample that was sequenced in a study of cytomegalovirus exposure and HLA in healthy donors. The PCR used 60 Vbeta and 13 Jbeta primers. The assay was immunoSEQ multiplex PCR, and TCRdb's table has in-frame clones only and misses some. The sample consists of under 90,000 clones, about 80% of them appearing once. The sample was PBMCs. Every receptor here comes from a woman in her thirties or forties in good health and CMV-seronegative.

The gene calls are TRBV21-1 and TRBJ1-1; the table's D call TRBD1 went unverified against the DNA. TRBV21-1 counts as a pseudogene. The CDR3 is 18 amino acids. DNA for the CDR3: TGTGCCAGCAGCAAAGCGCTAGACAGAGGAATTGAGAACACTGAAGCTTTCTTT. Protein sequence: CASSKALDRGIENTEAFF.

The chain is built from TRBV5-1 and TRBJ1-2; D possibly corresponds to TRBD1 (5 bases). The germline V and J ends were trimmed by 5 bases and 3 bases, with 11 bases remaining between them. Germline V gene lookup returns CDR1 SGHRS and CDR2 YFSETQ. CDR3 length: 13 amino acids. CDR3 coding DNA: TGCGCCAGCAGAGGGGTGTTGGACTATGGCTACACCTTC. Translating it yields CASRGVLDYGYTF.

This clone was found a few times. The gene calls are TRBV6-1 and TRBJ1-5; no clear D. The germline V gene encodes CDR1 MNHNS and CDR2 SASEGT. Trimming removed 6 bases from V and 0 bases from J, with 12 bases in between. The CDR3 runs to 15 residues. CDR3 loop: CASSLTPGSNQPQHF. CDR3 DNA sequence: TGTGCCAGCAGCCTTACCCCGGGTAGCAATCAGCCCCAGCATTTT.

The chain is built from TRBV29-1 and TRBJ2-7, with D possibly TRBD2 on 6 matching bases. Germline V gene sequence: CDR1 SQVTM, CDR2 ANQGSEA. The CDR3 runs to 12 residues. Deletions cut 4 bases from V and 2 bases from J, with 9 bases between. The CDR3 nucleotides are TGCAGCGTTGTATGGGGGGCCTACGAGCAGTACTTC. Its translation: CSVVWGAYEQYF.

This rearrangement joins TRBV5-1 to TRBJ1-2; possibly TRBD1 for D (6 bases). Per germline, CDR1 SGHRS and CDR2 YFSETQ. V lost 0 bases to trimming and J lost 6 bases, with 9 bases between them. The CDR3 extends over 13 amino acids. This CDR3 is CASSLGTADGYTF. DNA of the CDR3: TGCGCCAGCAGCTTGGGGACAGCAGATGGCTACACCTTC.

This chain uses TRBV7-6 with TRBJ2-7; tentative D call: TRBD1 (7 bases). The CDR3 runs to 16 residues. V shed 5 bases and J shed 2 bases, with 19 bases lying between them. Germline V gene lookup returns CDR1 SGHVS and CDR2 FNYEAQ. The CDR3 is CASSLIRGDRTYEQYF. CDR3 DNA: TGTGCCAGCAGCCTGATCAGGGGGGACCGGACCTACGAGCAGTACTTC. Looking up the rest from reference TRBV7-6 and TRBJ2-7 gives the full variable domain: GAGVSQSPRYKVTKRGQDVALRCDPISGHVSLYWYRQALGQGPEFLTYFNYEAQQDKSGLPNDRFSAERPEGSISTLTIQRTEQRDSAMYRCASSLIRGDRTYEQYFGPGTRLTVT.

The V and J genes are TRBV7-2 and TRBJ2-7; 8 positions match TRBD2. Trimming at V came to 5 bases and at J to 6 bases, leaving 12 bases not matched to a gene. The CDR3 length is 15 residues. Germline CDR1 reads SGHTA; CDR2 reads FQGNSA. Here the CDR3 reads CASSPTGTSGSEQYF. The CDR3 DNA reads TGTGCCAGCAGCCCTACCGGGACTAGTGGGTCCGAGCAGTACTTC.

In its sample, this clone ranks as medium-sized. The chain has TRBV10-1 and TRBJ2-7; 9 bases match TRBD1. This CDR3 spans 16 amino acids. Germline values: CDR1 WNHNN, CDR2 SYGVQD (reference sequence). The V and J ends lost 3 bases and 5 bases, in that order; junction bases with no gene match: 11. CDR3 nucleotides: TGCGCCAGCAGTGACCGGGACAGGGCGTTTACGGACGAGCAGTACTTC. Protein product: CASSDRDRAFTDEQYF.

This clone appeared a few times. The rearrangement uses TRBV5-4 and TRBJ2-3; 7 bases agree with TRBD2. The CDR3 has 15 residues. Germline CDR1 SGHNT, CDR2 YYREEE (reference sequence). Trimming cost V 2 bases and J 2 bases; bases outside gene matches: 5. The CDR3 is CASSFLADYTDTQYF. The CDR3 DNA reads as TGTGCCAGCAGCTTCCTAGCGGATTACACAGATACGCAGTATTTT.

This chain joins TRBV28 and TRBJ1-5, with TRBD1 matching over 7 bases. The CDR3 covers 16 residues. V shed 7 bases and J 1 base; nucleotides not matched to a gene: 10. Germline V gene sequence: CDR1 MDHEN, CDR2 SYDVKM. In DNA, the CDR3 is TGTGCCAGCACCGTTCACCCGACAGGGAGCAATCAGCCCCAGCATTTT. Amino acid sequence: CASTVHPTGSNQPQHF.

J is TRBJ1-2 and V is TRBV15, with TRBD1 matching over 10 bases. V dropped 0 bases and J dropped 4; count of bases not matched to a gene: 20. CDR3 length: 21 residues. Germline-derived CDR1 and CDR2 are LNHNV and YYDKDF (reference sequence). Here the CDR3 reads CATSRDLNKGQGQRYTYGYTF. CDR3 DNA sequence: TGTGCCACCAGCAGAGATTTAAATAAGGGACAGGGGCAGCGCTACACCTATGGCTACACCTTC.

The chain joins TRBV7-2 to TRBJ1-4, with 10 bases aligning to TRBD1. Germline assignment: CDR1 SGHTA and CDR2 FQGNSA. The CDR3 has 16 residues. V dropped 1 base and J dropped 7; count of bases not matched to a gene: 6. CDR3 bases: TGTGCCAGCAGCTTAGTTTGGGACAGGGGTGGTGAAAAACTGTTTTTT. Its translation: CASSLVWDRGGEKLFF.

CDR3 sequence (DNA): TGTGCCAGCAGCGTAGAGGCAGGGGGAGACTATGGCTACACCTTC. It yields the protein CASSVEAGGDYGYTF. The rearrangement uses TRBV9 and TRBJ1-2, with TRBD1 matching over 7 bases. The V and J ends lost 0 bases and 3 bases, in that order; junction bases with no gene match: 5. Germline V gene lookup returns CDR1 SGDLS and CDR2 YYNGEE. The length of the CDR3 is 15 residues.

The chain has TRBV28 and TRBJ1-6; D might be TRBD1 (6 bases). The CDR3 contains 15 residues. V lost 7 bases and J lost 11, with 21 bases in between. In germline, CDR1 is MDHEN, CDR2 SYDVKM. CDR3 amino acids: CASTLGSQGHPPLHF. The CDR3 nucleotides read TGTGCCAGCACCCTAGGATCACAGGGTCATCCACCCCTCCACTTT. Variable domain in full (rest from reference TRBV28 and TRBJ1-6): DVKVTQSSRYLVKRTGEKVFLECVQDMDHENMFWYRQDPGLGLRLIYFSYDVKMKEKGDIPEGYSVSREKKERFSLILESASTNQTSMYLCASTLGSQGHPPLHFGNGTRLTVT.

The genes are TRBV25-1 and TRBJ1-1, with a possible D match to TRBD1 (6 bases). Trimming pared 3 bases from V and 12 bases from J, leaving 26 bases between. The CDR3 has 16 amino acids. CDR1 and CDR2 (germline): MGHDK, SYGVNS. The CDR3 protein is CASSDNRPQTGLGTFF. CDR3 nucleotide sequence: TGTGCCAGCAGTGACAACCGACCCCAGACAGGTCTCGGAACTTTCTTT.

The rearrangement joins TRBV7-6 to TRBJ2-5, with 8 bases matching TRBD2. The ends lost 4 bases at V and 0 bases at J; junction bases unmatched: 13. Germline V CDR1 and CDR2: SGHVS, FNYEAQ. CDR3 length: 18 amino acids. Here the CDR3 reads CASSSENFGGGYQETQYF. As DNA, the CDR3 is TGTGCCAGCAGCTCCGAGAATTTCGGCGGGGGGTACCAAGAGACCCAGTACTTC.

The chain recombines TRBV5-1 with TRBJ1-2; maybe TRBD1 (6 bases). V gave up 4 bases and J gave up 2 bases, with 15 bases separating them. This CDR3 spans 15 amino acids. Germline V CDR1 and CDR2: SGHRS, YFSETQ. CDR3 sequence reads: CASSPGTTVNYGYTF. The DNA of the CDR3 is TGCGCCAGCAGCCCGGGGACAACCGTAAACTATGGCTACACCTTC.

In this sample, this clone turned up many times. This rearrangement joins TRBV19 to TRBJ1-1; D is uncertain. Between the trimmed V and J ends, which lost 7 bases and 4 bases, there was a span of 13 bases. CDR1 and CDR2 (germline): LNHDA, SQIVND (reference sequence). CDR3 length equals 13 residues. The CDR3 sequence: CASKREAGTEAFF. CDR3 nucleotides: TGTGCCAGTAAGCGAGAGGCCGGCACTGAAGCTTTCTTT.

The rearrangement joins TRBV10-3 to TRBJ2-2; a weak D match, TRBD1 (7 bases). Per the germline V gene, CDR1 is ENHRY and CDR2 is SYGVKD. The CDR3 spans 14 residues. V dropped 4 bases and J dropped 4 bases, with 10 bases sitting between them. CDR3 loop: CAISGQGGTGELFF. For the CDR3, the DNA is TGTGCCATCAGTGGTCAGGGGGGCACCGGGGAGCTGTTTTTT.

The chain has TRBV29-1 and TRBJ2-1, with 10 bases fitting TRBD1. In germline, CDR1 is SQVTM, CDR2 ANQGSEA. This CDR3 region has 13 residues. J lost 6 bases, V lost 6 bases, and 5 bases had no gene match. CDR3 DNA: TGCAGCGTGGCCGGGACAGGGGTCAATGAGCAGTTCTTC. Translation gives CSVAGTGVNEQFF.

The chain uses TRBV16 and TRBJ2-3; D ambiguous. V was trimmed by 0 bases and J by 5 bases, leaving 9 bases between them. Germline-derived CDR1 and CDR2 are KGHSY and FQNENV. This CDR3 has 14 residues. This chain's CDR3 is CASSQSSIRDTQYF. The CDR3 coding sequence is TGTGCCAGCAGCCAATCGTCGATCAGAGATACGCAGTATTTT.

V gene TRBV28 combines with J gene TRBJ1-6; D is ambiguous. The CDR3 covers 12 residues. CDR1 is MDHEN, CDR2 SYDVKM, per germline. V was pared by 5 bases and J by 13 bases, with 12 bases between. The CDR3 region is CASSSPRGPLHF. The CDR3 region has the DNA TGTGCCAGCAGTAGCCCCCGGGGTCCCCTCCACTTT.

V gene TRBV6-1 combines with J gene TRBJ2-4; perhaps TRBD2 as D (5 bases). Germline V gene lookup returns CDR1 MNHNS and CDR2 SASEGT. Trimming removed 1 base at V and 3 bases at J, with 13 bases between. The CDR3 extends over 16 amino acids. Written as DNA, the CDR3 is TGTGCCAGCAGTGAAGGGCACCGGGCGGGCAAAAACATTCAGTACTTC. It yields the protein CASSEGHRAGKNIQYF.

The rearrangement links TRBV6-5 to TRBJ1-1, with 7 bases identical to TRBD1. Trimming took 2 bases from V and 4 from J; bases not matched to a gene: 4. Germline CDR1 and CDR2: MNHEY and SVGAGI. This CDR3 spans 14 amino acids. CDR3 protein: CASSYDRDPTEAFF. CDR3 DNA: TGTGCCAGCAGTTACGACAGGGATCCCACTGAAGCTTTCTTT.